This T cell receptor (beta chain) was documented in a study of T cell repertoires in cytomegalovirus infection. Study-level background: Both a matching HLA type and CMV infection were indicated by public TCR beta signatures.

CDR3 length: 13 amino acids. Trimming pared 4 bases from V and 1 base from J, leaving 10 bases between. The V gene's germline CDR1 is GTSNPN and CDR2 SVGIG (reference sequence). One entry per CDR3 protein, called by TCRdb with MiXCR from the reads. The sample has 150,000 to 180,000 distinct CDR3 sequences, about 20% seen once. Study-wide results and limits: Across the ex vivo response, the dominant clonotypes were HLA-C-restricted CMV-specific TCR beta clonotypes. CMV carriers with the relevant HLA were identified by cumulative public TCR beta family frequency.

Regarding this clonotype: Antigen unknown.

The sequence came from a human donor in good health (CMV status not recorded). Some clones in this sample may be carry-over from other donors' samples. Sequenced: PBMCs. This chain uses TRBV30 with TRBJ1-1; D is unclear. The chain's CDR3 is CAWTREENTEAFF. The CDR3 nucleotides read TGTGCCTGGACGCGAGAGGAGAACACTGAAGCTTTCTTT.